The subject of this entry is one TCR beta chain. This record belongs to a study of blood T cells in healthy people across ages. Donors gave ten milliliters of peripheral blood apiece. The CDR3 has 11 residues. Per the germline V gene, CDR1 is DFQATT and CDR2 is SNEGSKA (reference sequence). V was trimmed by 4 bases and J by 3 bases, leaving 7 bases between them. Primed by a sample-barcoded 5' primer and a J-beta primer mix, a second PCR proceeded for about 7 to 12 cycles. TCRdb redid the calling of the 5' RACE reads with MiXCR, one entry per CDR3 protein. The data show about 1.4 million distinct CDR3 sequences, 59% seen once.

The specimen was blood. The clonotype comes from a man aged 18-30 years in good health. V gene TRBV20-1 combines with J gene TRBJ2-7; D is undetermined. The DNA of the CDR3 is TGCAGTGCTAAGAGTGGCTACGAGCAGTACTTC. Residues: CSAKSGYEQYF.